The next 26 T cell receptor beta chains were all read from a single sample in a study of PD-1 blockade in classical Hodgkin lymphoma. Profiling relied on immunoSEQ multiplex PCR, and the TCRdb table lists in-frame clones only, not all of them. This sample carries about 14,000 clones, about 80% of them seen once, and the ten largest clones take about 20%. Autologous stem cell transplantation was followed by relapse in every patient, and brentuximab vedotin exposure varied. The specimen was peripheral blood mononuclear cells (PBMCs), collected at baseline. The origin of the receptors is a human donor with classical Hodgkin lymphoma.

CDR3 in DNA: TGCGCCAGCAGCGTGACAGGGCCGGGATACACCGGGGAGCTGTTTTTT. This sequence encodes CASSVTGPGYTGELFF. This chain uses TRBV5-1 with TRBJ2-2, with 7 bases identical to TRBD1. Trimming removed 4 bases from V and 3 bases from J; junction bases left unmatched: 9. The CDR3 has 16 residues. The germline V gene encodes CDR1 SGHRS and CDR2 YFSETQ.

The chain uses TRBV6-6 and TRBJ2-1, with D unclear. The CDR3 runs 15 residues. V lost 1 base to trimming and J lost 1 base, with 8 bases between them. Germline CDR1 reads MNHNY; CDR2 reads SVGAGI (reference sequence). CDR3 in DNA: TGTGCCAGCAGTTACTGGGGATCGTCCTACAATGAGCAGTTCTTC. Its protein product is CASSYWGSSYNEQFF.

This rearrangement joins TRBV19 to TRBJ2-7; D is unclear. Germline assignment: CDR1 LNHDA and CDR2 SQIVND (reference sequence). The CDR3 totals 14 residues. Between the trimmed V and J ends, which lost 3 bases and 3 bases, there was a span of 12 bases. The DNA for the CDR3 is TGTGCCAGTAGTATCGACCGTTGGGGCTACGAGCAGTACTTC. It encodes CASSIDRWGYEQYF.

V and J are TRBV7-2 and TRBJ1-5, with 9 bases lining up with TRBD1. Trimming took 4 bases from V and 4 from J; bases not matched to a gene: 5. There are 15 residues in the CDR3. CDR1 and CDR2 from the germline V gene are SGHTA and FQGNSA. The CDR3 here is CASSSFGQGNQPQHF. CDR3 nucleotide sequence: TGTGCCAGCAGCTCCTTCGGACAGGGGAATCAGCCCCAGCATTTT.

CDR3 in amino acids: CASSPPTGTDFYEQYF. The CDR3 DNA sequence: TGTGCCAGCTCACCACCGACTGGGACAGATTTCTACGAGCAGTACTTC. The rearrangement uses TRBV18 and TRBJ2-7, with 7 nucleotides matching TRBD1. V shed 0 bases, J shed 3 bases, and the junction held 8 bases outside the gene matches. The V gene's germline CDR1 is KGHSH and CDR2 LQKENI. The CDR3 sequence is 16 residues long.

This clone has just a few counts. This rearrangement joins TRBV10-3 to TRBJ2-5, with 13 positions matching TRBD2. V lost 5 bases to trimming and J lost 5 bases; unmatched junction nucleotides: 5. Germline V gives CDR1 ENHRY, CDR2 SYGVKD. The CDR3 covers 15 residues. CDR3 amino acids: CAISLLAGGLETQYF. Here the CDR3 DNA reads TGTGCCATCAGTTTACTAGCGGGGGGGCTGGAGACCCAGTACTTC.

The chain combines TRBV5-1 with TRBJ2-7, with 8 bases matching TRBD1. J was trimmed by 3 bases and V by 0 bases; bases with no gene match: 2. The CDR3 consists of 14 residues. In germline, CDR1 is SGHRS, CDR2 YFSETQ. CDR3 in amino acids: CASSLAGQGYEQYF. The CDR3 DNA is TGCGCCAGCAGCTTGGCAGGACAGGGCTACGAGCAGTACTTC.

The chain couples TRBV9 to TRBJ2-7, with a tentative D call TRBD2 (5 bases). V lost 3 bases and J 2 bases, leaving 12 bases between the germline ends. The CDR3 sequence is 14 residues long. Germline CDR1 reads SGDLS; CDR2 reads YYNGEE. CDR3 residues: CASSGGNGAYEQYF. The CDR3 coding sequence is TGTGCCAGCAGCGGAGGGAATGGGGCCTACGAGCAGTACTTC. Looking up the rest from reference TRBV9 and TRBJ2-7 gives the full variable domain: DSGVTQTPKHLITATGQRVTLRCSPRSGDLSVYWYQQSLDQGLQFLIQYYNGEERAKGNILERFSAQQFPDLHSELNLSSLELGDSALYFCASSGGNGAYEQYFGPGTRLTVT.

The V and J genes are TRBV27 and TRBJ1-1; D perhaps matches TRBD1 (5 bases). The CDR3 is 12 residues long. Germline lookup yields CDR1 MNHEY and CDR2 SMNVEV (reference sequence). Trimming removed 8 bases from V and 6 bases from J, with 13 bases in between. The CDR3 DNA reads as TGTGCCAGCGGTCCCAGAGGGGCTGAAGCTTTCTTT. Protein: CASGPRGAEAFF.

This chain joins TRBV4-3 and TRBJ1-2; D is ambiguous. The CDR3 spans 16 residues. CDR1 and CDR2 (germline): LGHNA, YSLEER. With 0 bases removed from V and 5 bases from J, the gap between germline ends came to 16 bases. In nucleotides, the CDR3 is TGCGCCAGCAGCCAAGATCTCGTGGGCTTTTCTTATGGCTACACCTTC. Protein sequence: CASSQDLVGFSYGYTF.

The V and J genes are TRBV5-8 and TRBJ2-2; 11 bases align to TRBD2. CDR3 length equals 18 residues. Looked up from germline, CDR1 is SGHTS and CDR2 is YDEGEE. V lost 1 base, J lost 2 bases, and 7 bases stayed unmatched. CDR3 protein: CASSLSSGGPRNTGELFF. In DNA form, the CDR3 reads TGTGCCAGCAGCTTGTCTAGCGGGGGGCCGCGAAACACCGGGGAGCTGTTTTTT.

This chain joins TRBV18 and TRBJ2-1; 7 bases are a match to TRBD1. J gave up 1 base and V 2 bases, and 8 bases lay outside the gene matches. There are 17 residues in the CDR3. Germline V gives CDR1 KGHSH, CDR2 LQKENI. The CDR3 coding sequence is TGTGCCAGCTCACCATTTAGGGGGCCTCAGTCCTACAATGAGCAGTTCTTC. This codes for CASSPFRGPQSYNEQFF.

The CDR3 DNA follows: TGTGCCAGCAGTTACCGTGGAAACTCCTACGAGCAGTACTTC. Protein product: CASSYRGNSYEQYF. The chain links TRBV27 to TRBJ2-7; D is unclear. Trimming stripped 4 bases from V and 0 bases from J, with 10 bases between. The CDR3 is made up of 14 amino acids. Germline loops: CDR1 MNHEY, CDR2 SMNVEV (reference sequence).

The rearrangement uses TRBV6-6 and TRBJ1-5; a possible D gene is TRBD1 (5 bases). This CDR3 has 13 residues. The V gene's germline CDR1 is MNHNY and CDR2 SVGAGI (reference sequence). V lost 4 bases and J lost 3, with 7 bases in between. This CDR3 is CASSWGVNQPQHF. The CDR3, as DNA: TGTGCCAGCAGTTGGGGGGTCAATCAGCCCCAGCATTTT.

This chain links TRBV5-1 with TRBJ1-1, with D hard to call. V dropped 5 bases and J dropped 1 base, with 12 bases sitting between them. Germline values: CDR1 SGHRS, CDR2 YFSETQ. This CDR3 has 14 amino acids. The CDR3 loop is CASRAGSRNTEAFF. CDR3 bases: TGCGCCAGCAGGGCGGGATCCAGGAACACTGAAGCTTTCTTT. Looking up the rest from reference TRBV5-1 and TRBJ1-1 gives the full variable domain: KAGVTQTPRYLIKTRGQQVTLSCSPISGHRSVSWYQQTPGQGLQFLFEYFSETQRNKGNFPGRFSGRQFSNSRSEMNVSTLELGDSALYLCASRAGSRNTEAFFGQGTRLTVV.

The genes are TRBV5-8 and TRBJ2-3, with D maybe TRBD1 (6 bases). The CDR3 spans 16 residues. V shed 0 bases and J shed 1 base, with 12 bases lying between them. The germline gives CDR1 SGHTS, CDR2 YDEGEE. CDR3 DNA: TGTGCCAGCAGCTTGGGCAGGGGTCTCGGCACAGATACGCAGTATTTT. Translated, it gives CASSLGRGLGTDTQYF.

The J gene is TRBJ2-7, the V gene TRBV6-5; unclear D gene. The CDR3 runs 15 residues. V was clipped by 8 bases and J by 0 bases, with 17 bases between them. Germline V gene sequence: CDR1 MNHEY, CDR2 SVGAGI. CDR3: CASHKPFSSSYEQYF. CDR3 coding DNA: TGTGCCAGCCATAAACCCTTCTCTTCCTCCTACGAGCAGTACTTC.

V gene TRBV5-1 combines with J gene TRBJ2-2; a weak D match, TRBD1 (5 bases). The V gene's germline CDR1 is SGHRS and CDR2 YFSETQ. Trimming pared 0 bases from V and 6 bases from J, leaving 6 bases between. The CDR3 contains 13 residues. In DNA, the CDR3 is TGCGCCAGCAGCTTGGAGGGGTCCGGGGAGCTGTTTTTT. This codes for CASSLEGSGELFF.

The chain employs TRBV28 and TRBJ2-5, with TRBD1 as a possible D gene (7 bases). The CDR3 length is 14 residues. V was pared by 2 bases and J by 3 bases, with 10 bases between. Germline V gene data show CDR1 as MDHEN and CDR2 as SYDVKM. CDR3 in amino acids: CASSLRGTEETQYF. CDR3 bases: TGTGCCAGCAGTTTACGGGGGACAGAAGAGACCCAGTACTTC.

The chain employs TRBV5-4 and TRBJ1-2, with D perhaps TRBD1 (5 bases). V lost 4 bases and J 7 bases, leaving 17 bases between the germline ends. The length of the CDR3 is 14 residues. CDR1 and CDR2 (germline): SGHNT, YYREEE (reference sequence). CDR3 sequence reads: CASSPPSGQFGYTF. The CDR3 DNA reads TGTGCCAGCAGCCCTCCTTCGGGGCAGTTTGGCTACACCTTC.

The rearrangement uses TRBV9 and TRBJ2-3, with TRBD2 matching 10 bases. CDR3 length equals 15 residues. After removal of 3 bases from V and 6 bases from J, the junction contained 7 bases not matched to a gene. Germline CDR1 is SGDLS and CDR2 is YYNGEE. The CDR3, as DNA: TGTGCCAGCAGCGCAGCGGGGGGGCCCGGCGATACGCAGTATTTT. Its protein is CASSAAGGPGDTQYF.

This chain uses TRBV18 with TRBJ1-2; 9 nucleotides line up with TRBD1. V lost 5 bases, J lost 4 bases, and 5 bases stayed unmatched. The CDR3 covers 14 residues. The germline V gene has CDR1 KGHSH and CDR2 LQKENI. The CDR3 here is CASSMGQGGYGYTF. DNA of the CDR3: TGTGCCAGCTCAATGGGACAGGGTGGCTATGGCTACACCTTC.

This chain links TRBV5-1 with TRBJ1-4, with TRBD1 as a possible D gene (5 bases). V was trimmed by 4 bases and J by 7 bases, leaving 14 bases between them. CDR1 and CDR2 (germline): SGHRS, YFSETQ. The CDR3 loop spans 14 amino acids. CDR3 nucleotides: TGCGCCAGCAGCGCGGACAATGAGGGTGAAAAACTGTTTTTT. It is translated as CASSADNEGEKLFF.

V is TRBV10-2 and J is TRBJ1-2; 7 nucleotides agree with TRBD1. This CDR3 is 12 amino acids long. Germline V gives CDR1 WSHSY, CDR2 SAAADI. Trimming took 6 bases from V and 8 from J; bases not matched to a gene: 6. The CDR3 region has the DNA TGCGCCAGCAGAGCCACAGGGGACGGCTACACCTTC. Its protein is CASRATGDGYTF.

This clone was found once. This chain connects TRBV7-3 to TRBJ1-1; unclear D gene. The ends were cut back, 2 bases at V and 0 bases at J, with 4 bases in the middle. There are 13 residues in the CDR3. Germline CDR1 and CDR2: SGHTA and FQGTGA. The CDR3 reads CASSLELNTEAFF. CDR3 DNA sequence: TGTGCCAGCAGCTTAGAATTGAACACTGAAGCTTTCTTT.

The chain has TRBV19 and TRBJ1-5; perhaps TRBD1 as D (5 bases). With 2 bases removed from V and 6 bases from J, the gap between germline ends came to 14 bases. CDR1 LNHDA and CDR2 SQIVND come from the germline V gene (reference sequence). This CDR3 has 15 residues. CDR3 amino acids: CASSISPGLGQPQHF. Written as DNA, the CDR3 is TGTGCCAGTAGTATATCGCCAGGGCTTGGTCAGCCCCAGCATTTT.